This T cell receptor (beta chain) was sequenced during a study of blood T cells in healthy people across ages. Healthy Caucasians from Russia aged about 6 to 90 served as donors. Next came a second PCR, run for 7 to 11 cycles, which used a sample-barcoded 5' primer along with a J-beta primer mix. TCRdb used MiXCR to reprocess the 5' RACE reads, holding one entry per CDR3 protein. The sample holds hundreds of thousands of distinct CDR3 sequences, 40% to 50% seen once. Germline V lookup: CDR1 ENHRY, CDR2 SYGVKD. V lost 7 bases and J 1 base, leaving 19 bases between the germline ends. The CDR3 extends over 16 amino acids.

Sequencing used blood. The V and J genes are TRBV10-3 and TRBJ1-2, with D maybe TRBD1 (5 bases). This sequence originates from a man between 60 and 75 years old in good health. CDR3 protein: CAIKAPGLGDNYGYTF. The DNA for the CDR3 is TGTGCCATCAAAGCGCCGGGGCTCGGGGATAACTATGGCTACACCTTC.